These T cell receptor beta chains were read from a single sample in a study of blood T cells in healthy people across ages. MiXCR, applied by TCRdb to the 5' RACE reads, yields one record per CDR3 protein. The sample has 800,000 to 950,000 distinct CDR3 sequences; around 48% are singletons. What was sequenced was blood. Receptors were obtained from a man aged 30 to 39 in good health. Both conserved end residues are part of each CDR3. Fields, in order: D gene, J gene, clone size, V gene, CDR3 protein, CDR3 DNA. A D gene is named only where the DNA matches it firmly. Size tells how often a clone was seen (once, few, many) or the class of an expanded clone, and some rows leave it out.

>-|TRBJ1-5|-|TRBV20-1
CSAYQDSNQPQHF
TGCAGTGCTTATCAGGACTCCAATCAGCCCCAGCATTTT
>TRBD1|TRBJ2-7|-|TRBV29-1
CSVDGQGYEQYF
TGCAGCGTTGACGGACAGGGCTACGAGCAGTACTTC
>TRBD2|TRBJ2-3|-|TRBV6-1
CACSVSGGADTQYF
TGTGCCTGCAGTGTTAGCGGGGGGGCGGATACGCAGTATTTT
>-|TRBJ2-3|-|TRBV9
CASSAGVEFTDTQYF
TGTGCCAGCAGCGCGGGGGTTGAATTCACAGATACGCAGTATTTT
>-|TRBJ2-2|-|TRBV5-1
CASRLTGATGELFF
TGCGCCAGCAGGCTGACGGGGGCGACCGGGGAGCTGTTTTTT
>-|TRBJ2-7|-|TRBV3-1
CASGHGELTYEQYF
TGTGCCAGCGGCCATGGAGAGCTAACCTACGAGCAGTACTTC
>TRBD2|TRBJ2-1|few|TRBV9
CASSARAGGPNEQFF
TGTGCCAGCAGCGCAAGAGCGGGGGGGCCCAATGAGCAGTTCTTC
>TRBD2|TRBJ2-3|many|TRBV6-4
CASSDSSSGDTDTQYF
TGTGCCAGCAGTGACTCTTCTAGCGGGGACACAGATACGCAGTATTTT
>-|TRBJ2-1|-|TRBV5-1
CASSLVQNEQFF
TGCGCCAGCAGCTTGGTTCAGAATGAGCAGTTCTTC
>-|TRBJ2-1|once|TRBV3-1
CASSHRPPPDEQFF
TGTGCCAGCAGCCATCGTCCCCCGCCGGATGAGCAGTTCTTC
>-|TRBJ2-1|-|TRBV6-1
CASSEVVVSYNEQFF
TGTGCCAGCAGTGAAGTAGTGGTCTCCTACAATGAGCAGTTCTTC
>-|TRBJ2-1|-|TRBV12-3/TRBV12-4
CASVTVVKGDEQFF
TGTGCCAGTGTGACCGTTGTGAAAGGGGATGAGCAGTTCTTC
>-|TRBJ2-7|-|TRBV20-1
CSAVFYEQYF
TGCAGTGCTGTGTTCTACGAGCAGTACTTC
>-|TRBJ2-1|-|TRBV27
CAGRARPYNEQFF
TGTGCCGGCAGAGCCCGGCCTTACAATGAGCAGTTCTTC
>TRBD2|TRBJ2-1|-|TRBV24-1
CATMSGGRVNEQFF
TGTGCCACCATGAGCGGGGGGAGAGTGAATGAGCAGTTCTTC
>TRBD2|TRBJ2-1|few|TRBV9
CASSVGGGIYNEQFF
TGTGCCAGCAGCGTAGGCGGGGGAATTTACAATGAGCAGTTCTTC
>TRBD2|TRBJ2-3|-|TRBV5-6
CASSLVGSGGDTQYF
TGTGCCAGCAGCTTGGTTGGTAGCGGGGGTGATACGCAGTATTTT
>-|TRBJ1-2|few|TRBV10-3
CAITRTPPYGYTF
TGTGCCATCACTAGGACACCGCCCTATGGCTACACCTTC
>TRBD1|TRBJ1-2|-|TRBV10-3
CAISESRDSGVFTF
TGTGCCATCAGTGAGTCGAGGGACAGTGGTGTATTCACCTTC
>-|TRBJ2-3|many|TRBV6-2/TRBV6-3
CASSRTTDTQYF
TGTGCCAGCAGTCGGACCACAGATACGCAGTATTTT
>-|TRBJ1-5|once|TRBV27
CASSLSMGQPQHF
TGTGCCAGCAGTTTATCGATGGGTCAGCCCCAGCATTTT
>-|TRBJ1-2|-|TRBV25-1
CASSDSRTGVGGGYTF
TGTGCCAGCAGTGACTCGCGGACGGGCGTAGGAGGGGGCTACACCTTC
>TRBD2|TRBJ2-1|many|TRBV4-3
CASSQDSWTSGRNNEQFF
TGCGCCAGCAGCCAAGATAGCTGGACTAGCGGGAGAAACAATGAGCAGTTCTTC
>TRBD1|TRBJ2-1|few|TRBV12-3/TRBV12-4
CASRLQGAYNEQFF
TGTGCCAGCAGGCTACAGGGGGCCTACAATGAGCAGTTCTTC
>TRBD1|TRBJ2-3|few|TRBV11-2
CASSLDRFMDTQYF
TGTGCCAGCAGCCTGGACAGGTTCATGGATACGCAGTATTTT
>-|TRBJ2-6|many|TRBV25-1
CASSGGTVDSGANVLTF
TGTGCCAGCAGTGGCGGGACAGTGGACTCTGGGGCCAACGTCCTGACTTTC
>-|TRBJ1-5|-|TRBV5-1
CASSLDGDNQPQHF
TGCGCCAGCAGCTTGGACGGGGACAATCAGCCCCAGCATTTT
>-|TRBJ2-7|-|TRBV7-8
CASSLAFRHSYEQYF
TGTGCCAGCAGCTTAGCCTTTAGACATTCCTACGAGCAGTACTTC
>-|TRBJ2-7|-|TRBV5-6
CASSTGYSARAYEQYF
TGTGCCAGCAGCACGGGCTATTCCGCTAGGGCCTACGAGCAGTACTTC
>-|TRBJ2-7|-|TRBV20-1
CSARDRGLSYNEQYF
TGCAGTGCTAGAGATCGGGGGCTCTCTTACAATGAGCAGTACTTC